The entry below describes one T cell receptor (beta chain). Its specificity is not known. This sample was taken from a study of cytomegalovirus exposure and HLA in healthy donors. Study-level points and caveats: Looking again later, the authors saw that most CMV-associated TCR beta chains seemed HLA-restricted. Some V segments, including TRBV6-2 and TRBV6-3, were excluded as indistinguishable. Later on, a genetic analysis was performed. It linked a missense variant in DCLRE1C with V- and J-gene trimming of TCR beta.

60 Vbeta and 13 Jbeta primers were used in PCR. Method: immunoSEQ multiplex PCR; TCRdb's copy keeps in-frame clones and lacks some. This sample has 150,000 or so clones, with 70% to 80% found just once. Donors counted as nominally healthy when sampled, yet unrecorded immune exposures were likely. Germline CDR1 SNHLY, CDR2 FYNNEI. Trimming removed 0 bases from V and 11 bases from J, with 17 bases in between. CDR3 length: 15 amino acids. Sequencing used PBMCs. The chain combines TRBV2 with TRBJ1-5, with D possibly being TRBD1 (5 bases). This sequence originates from a man aged 30 to 39 in good health and CMV-seropositive. In DNA, the CDR3 is TGTGCCAGCAGTGAAGCCCTCGGCAGGCAAGGGGCCCAGCATTTT. It yields the protein CASSEALGRQGAQHF.